This TCR beta chain was recovered during a study of blood T cell repertoires in COVID-19. Study-level background: There were acute and convalescent COVID-19 samples, and they came from the United States, Italy and Spain. The analysed material was cDNA or gDNA that came from T cells, B-cell-depleted T cells, or PBMCs.

Per the original methods: Reference gene primer amplification gave estimated nucleated cell counts. Generated by immunoSEQ multiplex PCR, the TCRdb table keeps only in-frame clones and is missing some. V, J and clone size reflect that table, while D and trimming were determined from the DNA. The data contain under 300,000 clones, around four fifths of them singletons. The ends lost 3 bases at V and 4 bases at J; junction bases unmatched: 4. The CDR3 covers 15 residues. CDR1 MRHNA and CDR2 SNTAGT come from the germline V gene. This clonotype originated in a woman between 35 and 50 years old with active or convalescent COVID-19. The J gene is TRBJ2-3, the V gene TRBV6-4; 10 bases line up with TRBD1. The specimen was peripheral blood. Written as DNA, the CDR3 is TGTGCCAGCAGTGATTTGGGACAGGGGTCAGATACGCAGTATTTT. It specifies CASSDLGQGSDTQYF.